The 22 T cell receptor beta chains presented below share a single source sample, sequenced in a study of shared clonotypes between healthy human individuals. Produced via immunoSEQ multiplex PCR; TCRdb's table is partial and in-frame only. The table shows about 2 million clones, with 85% to 95% occurring only once. The sample comprised naive CD4+ T cells sorted from blood. This sample's subset: CD45RA+ positively selected. These receptors all stem from a young man in good health.

The chain employs TRBV19 and TRBJ1-2; D may be TRBD1 (5 bases). The germline CDR1 and CDR2 sequences are LNHDA and SQIVND (reference sequence). Trimming shortened V by 7 bases and J by 4 bases, and 13 bases separated the two germline ends. CDR3 size: 13 residues. This CDR3 is CASNEGVTYGYTF. The CDR3 DNA sequence: TGTGCCAGTAATGAAGGGGTTACCTATGGCTACACCTTC.

This chain links TRBV21-1 with TRBJ2-7; the table names TRBD2, a call not compared with the DNA. TRBV21-1 has pseudogene status. The CDR3 is 19 amino acids. The CDR3 spells CASSKGSGWRTPPSYEQYF. Written as DNA, the CDR3 is TGTGCCAGCAGCAAAGGGTCAGGCTGGAGGACGCCTCCTTCATACGAGCAGTACTTC.

This chain connects TRBV5-1 to TRBJ2-2; 10 bases map to TRBD1. The germline V gene encodes CDR1 SGHRS and CDR2 YFSETQ. The CDR3 sequence is 15 residues long. J gave up 4 bases and V 5 bases, and 5 bases lay outside the gene matches. DNA of the CDR3: TGCGCCAGCAGGGAAAGGACAGGGGGCACCGGGGAGCTGTTTTTT. Amino acids: CASRERTGGTGELFF.

This chain uses TRBV6-6 with TRBJ2-7, with D possibly TRBD2 on 6 matching bases. The germline V gene has CDR1 MNHNY and CDR2 SVGAGI (reference sequence). The CDR3 runs 16 residues. V lost 0 bases and J 2 bases, leaving 14 bases between the germline ends. The CDR3 coding sequence is TGTGCCAGCAGTTACTCTTATGGCAGGACTACCTACGAGCAGTACTTC. Its protein product is CASSYSYGRTTYEQYF.

This chain connects TRBV10-3 to TRBJ2-7; weak D call: TRBD2 (6 bases). Germline CDR1 ENHRY, CDR2 SYGVKD. The CDR3 runs 13 residues. Trimming pared 7 bases from V and 3 bases from J, leaving 13 bases between. The CDR3 is CAITGGGNYEQYF. CDR3 nucleotides: TGTGCCATCACCGGGGGAGGCAACTACGAGCAGTACTTC.

CDR3 nucleotides: TGTGCCAGCAGACGGCAGGGGCCGAACACTGAAGCTTTCTTT. The encoded protein is CASRRQGPNTEAFF. The rearrangement joins TRBV28 to TRBJ1-1; a weak D match, TRBD1 (6 bases). V shed 6 bases and J shed 1 base, with 12 bases lying between them. CDR1 and CDR2 from the germline V gene are MDHEN and SYDVKM. The CDR3 totals 14 residues. The variable domain in full, with the rest retrieved from reference TRBV28 and TRBJ1-1, is DVKVTQSSRYLVKRTGEKVFLECVQDMDHENMFWYRQDPGLGLRLIYFSYDVKMKEKGDIPEGYSVSREKKERFSLILESASTNQTSMYLCASRRQGPNTEAFFGQGTRLTVV.

The chain recombines TRBV27 with TRBJ1-6; tentatively, D is TRBD1 (5 bases). The germline gives CDR1 MNHEY, CDR2 SMNVEV (reference sequence). V gave up 7 bases and J gave up 9 bases, with 16 bases separating them. This CDR3 spans 14 amino acids. The CDR3 DNA reads as TGTGCCAGCACTTGGGGGGGTTTTGTTTCACCCCTCCACTTT. It encodes CASTWGGFVSPLHF.

The table lists this clone with a few counts. The gene calls are TRBV9 and TRBJ1-1, with 7 bases that match TRBD1. CDR1 and CDR2 from the germline V gene are SGDLS and YYNGEE. Trimming at V came to 4 bases and at J to 0 bases, leaving 6 bases not matched to a gene. The length of the CDR3 is 15 residues. The CDR3, as DNA: TGTGCCAGCAGCCCGGGGACAGCCATGAACACTGAAGCTTTCTTT. Its protein product is CASSPGTAMNTEAFF.

This rearrangement joins TRBV2 to TRBJ1-5; the D gene is possibly TRBD1 (5 bases). V lost 2 bases, J lost 9 bases, and 17 bases lay in between. Looked up from germline, CDR1 is SNHLY and CDR2 is FYNNEI. CDR3 length equals 15 residues. The CDR3 bases are TGTGCCAGCAGTGAATGGGGGTCCCAGCCCGGGCCCCAGCATTTT. This codes for CASSEWGSQPGPQHF.

V usage is TRBV2 and J usage is TRBJ2-7; 11 nucleotides align to TRBD2. The CDR3 is 13 residues long. With V trimmed by 8 bases and J by 6 bases, 6 bases remained unmatched. Germline CDR1 reads SNHLY; CDR2 reads FYNNEI. The CDR3 nucleotides read TGTGCCAGCCAATCTCTAGCGGGAGGCGAGCAGTACTTC. This codes for CASQSLAGGEQYF.

This clone was seen only once. The gene calls are TRBV28 and TRBJ2-3; TRBD2 aligns across 12 bases. In germline, CDR1 is MDHEN, CDR2 SYDVKM. The CDR3 is made up of 18 amino acids. V gave up 5 bases and J gave up 2 bases; unmatched junction bases: 11. CDR3 coding DNA: TGTGCCAGCAGTCCTCGGACTAGCGGGATGCGGTTCACAGATACGCAGTATTTT. Protein: CASSPRTSGMRFTDTQYF.

In regard to this clone: The same CDR3 can be traced to other DNA sequences in this sample. CDR3 sequence reads: CASSVGLAGGQETQYF. Written as DNA, the CDR3 is TGTGCCAGCAGCGTGGGACTAGCGGGGGGCCAAGAGACCCAGTACTTC. J is TRBJ2-5 and V is TRBV5-6, with 15 bases matching TRBD2. Germline V gene lookup returns CDR1 SGHDT and CDR2 YYEEEE. Unmatched junction bases numbered 2, after V lost 4 bases and J lost 1 base. The CDR3 is 16 residues long.

The V and J genes are TRBV11-3 and TRBJ2-2, with D possibly being TRBD1 (6 bases). Per the germline V gene, CDR1 is SGHNT and CDR2 is YENEEA. The CDR3 contains 15 residues. V was cut by 0 bases and J by 8 bases, with 13 bases left in between. The CDR3 DNA reads TGTGCCAGCAGCTTAGATTTCAAAGGACAGGGGGAGCTGTTTTTT. This translates into CASSLDFKGQGELFF.

The gene calls are TRBV10-3 and TRBJ2-5; 9 bases align to TRBD2. V shed 4 bases, J shed 3 bases, and the junction held 0 bases outside the gene matches. CDR1 is ENHRY and CDR2 is SYGVKD in the germline V gene. The CDR3 sequence is 13 residues long. This chain's CDR3 is CAISASGEETQYF. The CDR3 coding sequence is TGTGCCATCAGTGCTAGCGGGGAAGAGACCCAGTACTTC.

The V gene is TRBV10-3, the J gene TRBJ1-1; tentatively, D is TRBD1 (5 bases). In germline, CDR1 is ENHRY, CDR2 SYGVKD. V was trimmed by 5 bases and J by 4 bases, leaving 23 bases between them. The CDR3 totals 17 residues. The CDR3 loop is CAISQRGVGAGSTEAFF. The CDR3 bases are TGTGCCATCAGTCAAAGGGGCGTGGGAGCCGGGAGCACTGAAGCTTTCTTT.

V gene TRBV6-5 combines with J gene TRBJ1-1, with 9 bases that match TRBD1. The CDR3 has 14 residues. With 2 bases clipped from V and 9 bases from J, the junction kept 7 bases outside the gene matches. The germline V gene has CDR1 MNHEY and CDR2 SVGAGI. The CDR3 loop is CASSYMGQGDKAFF. In DNA, the CDR3 is TGTGCCAGCAGTTACATGGGACAGGGCGACAAAGCTTTCTTT.

Comment on this clone: Within the sample, other DNA sequences also encode this same CDR3. The chain links TRBV14 to TRBJ1-2; 8 positions match TRBD1. Germline trimming cut 2 bases from V and 5 bases from J; bases unmatched to any gene: 1. Germline assignment: CDR1 SGHDN and CDR2 FVKESK. This CDR3 is 13 amino acids long. The CDR3 bases are TGTGCCAGCAGCCAACAGGGGGCGTATGGCTACACCTTC. Amino acid sequence: CASSQQGAYGYTF.

The V and J genes are TRBV15 and TRBJ1-2; 10 bases agree with TRBD1. Germline loops: CDR1 LNHNV, CDR2 YYDKDF (reference sequence). This CDR3 region has 14 residues. Trimming removed 3 bases from V and 8 bases from J; junction bases left unmatched: 6. The CDR3 nucleotides are TGTGCCACCAGCAGTGGGACAGGGGTAACGGGCTACACCTTC. The encoded protein is CATSSGTGVTGYTF.

The CDR3 protein is CASSLNRGLTYEQYF. The CDR3 DNA reads as TGTGCCAGCAGCTTAAACAGGGGGCTCACCTACGAGCAGTACTTC. The chain combines TRBV2 with TRBJ2-7; TRBD1 agrees at 9 bases. This CDR3 is built from 15 residues. The germline V gene has CDR1 SNHLY and CDR2 FYNNEI. Trimming cost V 6 bases and J 2 bases; bases outside gene matches: 8. Based on the CDR3 plus reference TRBV2 and TRBJ2-7, the full variable domain is EPEVTQTPSHQVTQMGQEVILRCVPISNHLYFYWYRQILGQKVEFLVSFYNNEISEKSEIFDDQFSVERPDGSNFTLKIRSTKLEDSAMYFCASSLNRGLTYEQYFGPGTRLTVT.

The V gene is TRBV10-3, the J gene TRBJ2-1; TRBD1 matches 7 bases. V was pared by 5 bases and J by 6 bases, with 4 bases of the junction left unmatched. CDR3 length: 13 amino acids. Per germline, CDR1 ENHRY and CDR2 SYGVKD. CDR3 in DNA: TGTGCCATCAGTTACGACAGGGCCAATGAGCAGTTCTTC. Its translation: CAISYDRANEQFF.

The chain uses TRBV5-1 and TRBJ1-1, with 8 bases aligning to TRBD1. CDR1 SGHRS and CDR2 YFSETQ come from the germline V gene. Trimming cost V 5 bases and J 0 bases; bases outside gene matches: 9. The CDR3 runs 16 residues. The CDR3 DNA reads as TGCGCCAGCAGGTCAGGGGGCGCCGGCATGAACACTGAAGCTTTCTTT. This translates into CASRSGGAGMNTEAFF.

The V call is TRBV7-9, the J call TRBJ2-2; D is possibly TRBD2 (5 bases). The length of the CDR3 is 13 residues. V lost 1 base to trimming and J lost 13 bases, with 13 bases between them. Germline V gene data show CDR1 as SEHNR and CDR2 as FQNEAQ (reference sequence). The CDR3 DNA reads TGTGCCAGCAGCTTAGATGGAGGTTTTCGGCTGTTTTTT. It translates to CASSLDGGFRLFF.